This section outlines one T cell receptor (beta chain) sequence together with its context. This clone's antigen is unknown. Base qualities are not at hand, and no much larger clone is one base apart. The roughly 39 donors, aged about 6 to 95 years, were systemically healthy Caucasian individuals from Russia. Each donor gave approximately 9.3 milliliters of peripheral blood, collected into EDTA-treated Vacutainer tubes. Ficoll-Paque density-gradient centrifugation was used to isolate PBMCs, with at least 6.5 million per sample. Total RNA, at least 5 micrograms per sample, was extracted from PBMCs with Trizol reagent. For every donor, an aliquot of PBMCs went through flow cytometry to measure the percentages of naive CD45RAhigh/CD27high T cells. The library came from 5' RACE. The listed sequencing device is Illumina HiSeq 2500. A second PCR of about 7 to 12 cycles was run with a J-beta primer mix and a sample-barcoded 5' primer. A unique molecular identifier was introduced onto each TCR beta cDNA molecule by a template-switch 5' adaptor carrying 12 random nucleotides. Each sample yielded at least 3 million CDR3-containing paired-end reads. All of the RNA was converted into first-strand cDNA using the Mint cDNA synthesis kit, with a TRBC-specific oligonucleotide serving as the primer. After uracil-DNA glycosylase treatment, a first 18-cycle PCR used universal primers M1SS and BC2_uni_R on all cDNA. In the paper's pipeline: For normalization, 1 million high-quality reads, each with a distinct molecular identifier, were randomly selected from each sample. Instead of being binned into consensus sequences, reads that shared molecular identifiers were thrown out. CDR3 identification, clonotype clustering and error correction used MiTCR with a Q25 quality threshold and the strictest error-elimination algorithm. A nonparametric unseen species model with Euler transformation was used to estimate a lower bound on total TCR beta diversity. The public reads were reprocessed in TCRdb via fastp at Q25 and MiXCR, keeping in-frame beta chains. CDR3 protein sequences are deduplicated, and each keeps its most common genes and DNA. TCRdb assigned the V and J calls; the authors' analysis was not used. The table for this sample lists some 760,000 distinct CDR3 sequences; 25% of them were counted only once. 8% to 10% of the sample goes to the ten largest clones.

This specimen belongs to a study of blood T cells in healthy people across ages (dated by TCRdb to the mid-2010s). In the study overall: Template switching captured roughly one uniquely barcoded TCR beta cDNA molecule per two T cells in model experiments. To track age-related changes in TCR beta repertoire diversity, the study relied on deep sequencing normalized with unique cDNA molecular identifiers. The donors were split into four age groups: young (average around 16 years), middle-aged (over 35), aged (over 55) and long-lived (under 90). The study analyzed two additional independent replicas of 1 million unique cDNA reads from the same blood draw for two donors, one aged 18 to 30 and one aged 80 or older. Overall study results and their limits: Estimates of total diversity from one million sequenced T cells were regarded as lower bounds and underestimates. The CMV infection status of donors was not known, potentially confounding age-related changes in expanded clonotypes. Because profiling used bulk unsorted PBMCs, naive and antigen-experienced compartments could not be compared conclusively. The percentage of naive T cells measured by flow cytometry correlated strongly with observed TCR beta diversity. As age increased, observed TCR beta diversity per million T cells dropped in a roughly linear way, and a significant reduction was already evident by age about 40. Compared with the aged group, more naive CD4+ T cells, fewer expanded clones and increased TCR diversity were shown by the long-lived group, suggesting age selection.

The CDR1 and CDR2 encoded by the germline V gene are SQVTM and ANQGSEA. Measured from the cysteine to the phenylalanine, the CDR3 is 13 residues long. The only DNA kept is the CDR3, 39 bases in frame from the first base. Between the V and J ends, shortened by 4 bases and 5 bases respectively, the junction contains 13 bases. In addition, the sample was reused for a study of T cells of mothers and their children. As the second publication notes: The donors were nine systemically healthy Caucasian individuals, made up of three mothers and their six children. cDNA synthesis consumed the entire amount of extracted RNA, loaded at about 1.5 ug RNA in each 15 ul reaction. In the second PCR, sample barcodes and 2-4 random nucleotides were introduced via the M1S primer. Over 8.5 million TCR beta CDR3 reads were obtained for each mother, and around 3 million reads were obtained for each child. In both related and unrelated pairs, thymic selection shapes the output of TCR recombination in a similar way, with inherited differences having only a minor effect. Normalized repertoire overlap was always found to be slightly, but never significantly, higher in related mother-child pairs than in unrelated mother-child pairs. No persistent microchimeric T cell clones were detected, at a sensitivity of around 97 clones per million clonotypes. To look for features that set related mother-child pairs apart from unrelated individuals, the researchers ran deep NGS to compare the TCR beta repertoires of mothers and children. On average, the children were approximately 11 +/- 4 years old, while the mothers were around 42 +/- 4 years old. After adapter ligation with NEBNext reagents, the libraries were sequenced on Illumina HiSeq 2000 with 100+100 nt paired-end reads. To avoid cross-contamination, the mother libraries and the child libraries were prepared a month apart and sequenced in separate runs. Each donor had between roughly 450,000 and 2,100,000 distinct TCR beta clonotypes identified. Naive TCR beta clonotypes were estimated from low-frequency clonotypes matched to each donor's FACS-determined naive share, without sorting.

The receptor comes from a boy aged 5-17 years in good health. The rearrangement combines TRBV29-1 with TRBJ2-3; the D region is possibly TRBD1 or TRBD2, each matching across 6 bases. The sequenced sample was blood. CDR3 region: CSVGGAPGDTQYF. At the DNA level, the sequence is TGCAGCGTTGGGGGGGCGCCGGGAGATACGCAGTATTTT.